This TCR beta chain emerged from a study of T-cell reconstitution after alpha-beta-depleted transplantation in children. Regarding the study as a whole: One year after transplant, T-cell counts and diversity came mostly from newly produced T cells.

For TCRbeta, the library was prepared with unique molecular identifiers. One entry per CDR3 protein, called by TCRdb with MiXCR from the PCR reads. The data contain 200,000 to 300,000 distinct CDR3 sequences, roughly 24% of them singletons. With respect to this clonotype: Antigen: not known.

Looked up from germline, CDR1 is ENHRY and CDR2 is SYGVKD. The CDR3 has 13 amino acids. V was shortened by 8 bases and J by 2 bases, with 11 bases between the two germline ends. The chain couples TRBV10-3 to TRBJ2-3; D gene uncertain. This clonotype originated in a girl aged 2 to 10 with Fanconi anemia, due to receive a stem cell transplant. Sequencing used PBMCs, obtained before TCRalphabeta/CD19-depleted stem cell transplant. The CDR3 loop reads CAIGSLNTDTQYF. CDR3 nucleotide sequence: TGTGCCATCGGATCTCTTAACACAGATACGCAGTATTTT.